One and the same sample provided the 7 T cell receptor beta chains below, sequenced in a study of early T cells in non-severe SARS-CoV-2 infection. A single record per CDR3 protein comes from TCRdb applying MiXCR to the 5' RACE reads. The sample holds some 56,000 distinct CDR3 sequences, over 9.5% seen once. The source material was whole blood. The source is an adult who was a healthcare worker with PCR-confirmed SARS-CoV-2 infection or an uninfected control (not recorded which).

The sample holds a few counts of this clonotype. The genes are TRBV7-2 and TRBJ2-3, with D unclear. The V end lost 5 bases, the J end lost 6 bases, and 15 bases lay between the germline ends. CDR1 and CDR2 from the germline V gene are SGHTA and FQGNSA. The CDR3 has 14 residues. CDR3 residues: CASSPLIVSDTQYF. The CDR3 DNA follows: TGTGCCAGCAGCCCCCTTATCGTATCGGATACGCAGTATTTT. The variable domain in full, completed from reference TRBV7-2 and TRBJ2-3, reads GAGVSQSPSNKVTEKGKDVELRCDPISGHTALYWYRQSLGQGLEFLIYFQGNSAPDKSGLPSDRFSAERTGGSVSTLTIQRTQQEDSAVYLCASSPLIVSDTQYFGPGTRLTVL.

This clonotype was counted only a few times. J is TRBJ2-6 and V is TRBV6-1; D unresolved. This CDR3 has 18 amino acids. Germline values: CDR1 MNHNS, CDR2 SASEGT. The ends were cut back, 2 bases at V and 0 bases at J, with 14 bases in the middle. The CDR3 sequence is CASSELLALSSGANVLTF. CDR3 nucleotide sequence: TGTGCCAGCAGTGAACTTTTGGCACTCAGCTCTGGGGCCAACGTCCTGACTTTC.

CDR3: CASSLGGTGGIKQYF. DNA for the CDR3: TGTGCCAGCAGCTTGGGCGGGACAGGGGGTATCAAGCAGTACTTC. This rearrangement joins TRBV5-6 to TRBJ2-7; 11 bases line up with TRBD1. Germline loops: CDR1 SGHDT, CDR2 YYEEEE. V shed 0 bases, J shed 8 bases, and the junction held 7 bases outside the gene matches. The CDR3 has 15 amino acids.

The chain couples TRBV5-1 to TRBJ2-3; a weak D match, TRBD1 (5 bases). The length of the CDR3 is 17 residues. With 0 bases removed from V and 0 bases from J, the gap between germline ends came to 14 bases. Germline V gene lookup returns CDR1 SGHRS and CDR2 YFSETQ. CDR3 residues: CASSLEGHPLSTDTQYF. DNA for the CDR3: TGCGCCAGCAGCTTGGAAGGACACCCCTTAAGCACAGATACGCAGTATTTT.

In its sample, this clonotype was seen many times. This rearrangement joins TRBV3-1 to TRBJ2-1; D is unresolved. Germline CDR1 reads LGHDT; CDR2 reads YNNKEL (reference sequence). The CDR3 runs 16 residues. The V end lost 1 base, the J end lost 0 bases, and 10 bases lay between the germline ends. CDR3 DNA sequence: TGTGCCAGCAGCCAAGGGGCTAACCCCTCCTACAATGAGCAGTTCTTC. Encoded protein: CASSQGANPSYNEQFF.

This clonotype turned up a few times. This sequence joins TRBV3-1 and TRBJ2-7, with D unclear. The CDR3 has 12 residues. CDR1 is LGHDT and CDR2 is YNNKEL in the germline V gene (reference sequence). The V and J ends lost 5 bases and 0 bases respectively, with 5 bases between them. DNA of the CDR3: TGTGCCAGCAGCGGAGCCTCCTACGAGCAGTACTTC. Translated: CASSGASYEQYF.

This clonotype was observed many times. One end of the junction does not line up with germline, which may come from a read error. The V and J genes are TRBV5-1 and TRBJ1-3; TRBD1 might be the D (5 bases). Germline CDR1 SGHRS, CDR2 YFSETQ. The CDR3 loop spans 15 amino acids. In nucleotides, the CDR3 is TGCGCCACCAGCGAGGGGAGCTACCCTGGAAACACCATATATTTT. This sequence encodes CATSEGSYPGNTIYF.